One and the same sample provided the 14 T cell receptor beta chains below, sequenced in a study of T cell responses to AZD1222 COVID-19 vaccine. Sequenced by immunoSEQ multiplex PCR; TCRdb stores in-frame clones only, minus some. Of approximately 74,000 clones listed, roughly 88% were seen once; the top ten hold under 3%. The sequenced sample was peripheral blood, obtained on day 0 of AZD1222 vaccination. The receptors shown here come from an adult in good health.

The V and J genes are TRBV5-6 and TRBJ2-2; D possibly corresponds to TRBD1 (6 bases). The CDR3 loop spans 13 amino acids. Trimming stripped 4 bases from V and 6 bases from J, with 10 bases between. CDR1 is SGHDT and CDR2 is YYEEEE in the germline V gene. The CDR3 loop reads CASSRNRAGELFF. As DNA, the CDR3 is TGTGCCAGCAGCAGGAACAGGGCCGGGGAGCTGTTTTTT.

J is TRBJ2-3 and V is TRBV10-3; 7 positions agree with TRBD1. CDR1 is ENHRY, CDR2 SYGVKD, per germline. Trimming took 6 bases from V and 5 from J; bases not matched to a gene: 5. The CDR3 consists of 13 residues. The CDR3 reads CAISGQAGDTQYF. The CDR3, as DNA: TGTGCCATCAGCGGACAGGCAGGAGATACGCAGTATTTT.

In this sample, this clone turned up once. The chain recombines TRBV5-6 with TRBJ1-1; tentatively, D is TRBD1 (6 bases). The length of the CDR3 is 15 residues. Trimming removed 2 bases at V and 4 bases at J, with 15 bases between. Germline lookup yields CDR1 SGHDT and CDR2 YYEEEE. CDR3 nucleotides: TGTGCCAGCAGCTTTCAGGGGTTGGCCAGCACTGAAGCTTTCTTT. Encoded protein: CASSFQGLASTEAFF. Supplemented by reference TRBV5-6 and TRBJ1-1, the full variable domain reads DAGVTQSPTHLIKTRGQQVTLRCSPKSGHDTVSWYQQALGQGPQFIFQYYEEEERQRGNFPDRFSGHQFPNYSSELNVNALLLGDSALYLCASSFQGLASTEAFFGQGTRLTVV.

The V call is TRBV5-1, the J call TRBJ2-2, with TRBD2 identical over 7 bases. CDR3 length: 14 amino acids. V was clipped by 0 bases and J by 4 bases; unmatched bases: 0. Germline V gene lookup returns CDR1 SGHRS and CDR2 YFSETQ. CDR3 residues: CASSLAGGTGELFF. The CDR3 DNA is TGCGCCAGCAGCTTGGCGGGGGGCACCGGGGAGCTGTTTTTT.

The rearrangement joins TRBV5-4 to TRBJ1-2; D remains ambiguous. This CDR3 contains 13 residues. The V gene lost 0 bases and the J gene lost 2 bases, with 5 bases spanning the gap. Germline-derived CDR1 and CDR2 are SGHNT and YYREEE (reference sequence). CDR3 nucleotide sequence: TGTGCCAGCAGCTTGGTCAGAAACTATGGCTACACCTTC. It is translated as CASSLVRNYGYTF.

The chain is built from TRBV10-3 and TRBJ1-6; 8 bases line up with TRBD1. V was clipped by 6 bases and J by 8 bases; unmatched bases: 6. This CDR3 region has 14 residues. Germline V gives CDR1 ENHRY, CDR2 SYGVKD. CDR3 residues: CAIREGQAHSPLHF. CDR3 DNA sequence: TGTGCCATCAGGGAGGGACAGGCTCATTCACCCCTCCACTTT.

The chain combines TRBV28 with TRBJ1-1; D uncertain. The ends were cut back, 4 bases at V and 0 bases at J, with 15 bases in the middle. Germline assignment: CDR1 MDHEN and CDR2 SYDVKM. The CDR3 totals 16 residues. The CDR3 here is CASSSHLEGMNTEAFF. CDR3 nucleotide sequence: TGTGCCAGCAGTTCCCACTTGGAGGGAATGAACACTGAAGCTTTCTTT.

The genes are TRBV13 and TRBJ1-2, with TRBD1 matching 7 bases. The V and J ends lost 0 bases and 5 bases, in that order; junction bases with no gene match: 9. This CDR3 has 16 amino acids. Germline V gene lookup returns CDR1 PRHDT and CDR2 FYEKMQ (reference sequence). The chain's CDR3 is CASSLGLKDRSYGYTF. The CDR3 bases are TGTGCCAGCAGCTTAGGGTTGAAGGACAGGAGTTATGGCTACACCTTC.

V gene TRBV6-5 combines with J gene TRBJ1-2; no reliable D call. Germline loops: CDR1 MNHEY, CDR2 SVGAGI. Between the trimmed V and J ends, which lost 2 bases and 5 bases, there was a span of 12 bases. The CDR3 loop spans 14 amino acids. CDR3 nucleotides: TGTGCCAGCAGTTACGGCCCCCGCGGTTATGGCTACACCTTC. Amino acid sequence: CASSYGPRGYGYTF.

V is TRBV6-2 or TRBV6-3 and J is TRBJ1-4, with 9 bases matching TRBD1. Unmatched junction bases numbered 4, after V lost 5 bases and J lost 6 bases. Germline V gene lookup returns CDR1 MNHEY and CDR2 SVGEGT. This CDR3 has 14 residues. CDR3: CASSQDRGYEKLFF. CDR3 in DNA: TGTGCCAGCAGTCAGGACAGGGGATATGAAAAACTGTTTTTT.

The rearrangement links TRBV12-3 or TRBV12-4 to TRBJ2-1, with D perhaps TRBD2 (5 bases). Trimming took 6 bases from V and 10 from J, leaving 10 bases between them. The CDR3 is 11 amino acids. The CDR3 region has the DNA TGTGCCAGCAGCTCTAGCCTGGAGCAGTTCTTC. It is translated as CASSSSLEQFF.

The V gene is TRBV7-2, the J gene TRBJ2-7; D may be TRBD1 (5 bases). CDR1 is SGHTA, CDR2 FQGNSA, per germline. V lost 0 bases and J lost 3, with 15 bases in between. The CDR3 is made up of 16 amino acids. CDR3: CASSLAPQGPYYEQYF. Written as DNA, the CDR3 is TGTGCCAGCAGCTTAGCGCCTCAGGGTCCCTACTACGAGCAGTACTTC.

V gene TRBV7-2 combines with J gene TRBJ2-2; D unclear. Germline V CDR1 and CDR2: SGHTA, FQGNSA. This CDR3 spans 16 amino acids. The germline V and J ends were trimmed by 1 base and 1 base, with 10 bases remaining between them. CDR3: CASSLEFVGNTGELFF. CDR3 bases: TGTGCCAGCAGCTTAGAGTTCGTGGGGAACACCGGGGAGCTGTTTTTT.

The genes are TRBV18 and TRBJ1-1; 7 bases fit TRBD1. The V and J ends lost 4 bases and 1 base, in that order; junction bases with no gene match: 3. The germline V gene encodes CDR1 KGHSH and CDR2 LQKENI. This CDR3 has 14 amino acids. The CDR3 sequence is CASSLGQPNTEAFF. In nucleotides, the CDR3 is TGTGCCAGCTCACTGGGACAGCCGAACACTGAAGCTTTCTTT.